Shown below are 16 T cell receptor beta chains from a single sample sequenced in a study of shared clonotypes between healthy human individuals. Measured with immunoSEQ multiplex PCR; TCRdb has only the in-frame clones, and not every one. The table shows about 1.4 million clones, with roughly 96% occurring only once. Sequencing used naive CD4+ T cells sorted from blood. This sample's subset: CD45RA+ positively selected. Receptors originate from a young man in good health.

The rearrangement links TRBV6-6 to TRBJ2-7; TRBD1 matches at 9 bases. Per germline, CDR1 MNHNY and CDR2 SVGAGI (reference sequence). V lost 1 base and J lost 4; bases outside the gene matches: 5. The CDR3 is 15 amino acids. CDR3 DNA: TGTGCCAGCAGTTACTTACAGGGGGCGAGATACGAGCAGTACTTC. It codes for CASSYLQGARYEQYF.

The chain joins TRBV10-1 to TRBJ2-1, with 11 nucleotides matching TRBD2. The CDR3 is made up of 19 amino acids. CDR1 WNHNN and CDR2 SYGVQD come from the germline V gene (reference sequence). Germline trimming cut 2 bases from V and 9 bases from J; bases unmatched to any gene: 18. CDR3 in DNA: TGCGCCAGCAGTGAGGCCCACAAGACTCTTAGCGGGAGGGCCTGTGAGCAGTTCTTC. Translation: CASSEAHKTLSGRACEQFF.

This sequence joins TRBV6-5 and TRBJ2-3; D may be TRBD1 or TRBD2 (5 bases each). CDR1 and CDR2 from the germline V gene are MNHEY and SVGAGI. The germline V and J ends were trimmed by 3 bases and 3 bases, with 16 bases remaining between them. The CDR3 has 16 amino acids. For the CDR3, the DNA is TGTGCCAGCAGTTATCGGGACGTCCATGGTACAGATACGCAGTATTTT. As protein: CASSYRDVHGTDTQYF.

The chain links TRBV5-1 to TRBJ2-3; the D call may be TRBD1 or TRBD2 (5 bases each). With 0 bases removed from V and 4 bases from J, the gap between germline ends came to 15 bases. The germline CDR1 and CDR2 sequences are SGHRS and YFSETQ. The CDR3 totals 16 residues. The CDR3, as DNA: TGCGCCAGCAGCTTGGTAGGTGGGGGTTTGGCAGATACGCAGTATTTT. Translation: CASSLVGGGLADTQYF.

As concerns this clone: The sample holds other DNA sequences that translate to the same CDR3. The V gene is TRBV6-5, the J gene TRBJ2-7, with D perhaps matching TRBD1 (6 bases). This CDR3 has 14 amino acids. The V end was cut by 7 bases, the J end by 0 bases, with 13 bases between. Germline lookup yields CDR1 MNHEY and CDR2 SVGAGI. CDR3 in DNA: TGTGCCAGCATCCAGGGGCCACACTCCTACGAGCAGTACTTC. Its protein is CASIQGPHSYEQYF.

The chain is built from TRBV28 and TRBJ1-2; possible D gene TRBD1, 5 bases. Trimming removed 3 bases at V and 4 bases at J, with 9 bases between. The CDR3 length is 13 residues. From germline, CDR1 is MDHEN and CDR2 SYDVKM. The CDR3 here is CASSFVGTYGYTF. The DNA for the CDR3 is TGTGCCAGCAGTTTTGTAGGGACCTATGGCTACACCTTC.

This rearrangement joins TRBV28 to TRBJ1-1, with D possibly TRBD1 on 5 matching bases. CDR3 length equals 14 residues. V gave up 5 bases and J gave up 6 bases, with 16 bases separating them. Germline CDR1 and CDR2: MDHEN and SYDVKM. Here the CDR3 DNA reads TGTGCCAGCAGTCCCAGCCCCTGGGGCTCTGAAGCTTTCTTT. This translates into CASSPSPWGSEAFF.

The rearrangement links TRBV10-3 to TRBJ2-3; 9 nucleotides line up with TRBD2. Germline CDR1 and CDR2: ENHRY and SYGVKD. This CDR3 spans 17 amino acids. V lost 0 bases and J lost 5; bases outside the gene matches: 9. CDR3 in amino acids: CAISESRSSGAGDTQYF. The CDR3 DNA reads TGTGCCATCAGTGAGTCGAGGTCTAGCGGGGCCGGAGATACGCAGTATTTT.

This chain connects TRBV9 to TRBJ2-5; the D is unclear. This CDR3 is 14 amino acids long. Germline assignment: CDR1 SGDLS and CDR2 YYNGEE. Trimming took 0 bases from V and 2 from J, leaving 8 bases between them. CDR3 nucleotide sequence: TGTGCCAGCAGCGTAGGGCATGATCAAGAGACCCAGTACTTC. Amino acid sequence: CASSVGHDQETQYF.

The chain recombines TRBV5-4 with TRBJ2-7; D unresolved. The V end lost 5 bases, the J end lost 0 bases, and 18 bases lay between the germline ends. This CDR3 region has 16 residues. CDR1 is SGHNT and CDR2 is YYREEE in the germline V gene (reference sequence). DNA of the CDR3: TGTGCCAGCAGTTGGGAAAGTCCCCCAGCCTCCTACGAGCAGTACTTC. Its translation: CASSWESPPASYEQYF.

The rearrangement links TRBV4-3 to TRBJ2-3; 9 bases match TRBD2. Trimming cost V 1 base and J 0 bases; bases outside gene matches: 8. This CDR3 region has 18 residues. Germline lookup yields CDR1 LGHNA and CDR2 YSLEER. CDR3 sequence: CASSQALLAGPSTDTQYF. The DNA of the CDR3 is TGCGCCAGCAGCCAAGCTCTGCTAGCGGGGCCCAGCACAGATACGCAGTATTTT.

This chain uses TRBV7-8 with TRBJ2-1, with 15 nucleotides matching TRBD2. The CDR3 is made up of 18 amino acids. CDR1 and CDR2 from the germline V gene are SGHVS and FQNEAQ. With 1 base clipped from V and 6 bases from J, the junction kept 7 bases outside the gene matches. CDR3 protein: CASSLGGLAGGPGNEQFF. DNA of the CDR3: TGTGCCAGCAGCTTAGGTGGACTAGCGGGAGGGCCCGGCAATGAGCAGTTCTTC.

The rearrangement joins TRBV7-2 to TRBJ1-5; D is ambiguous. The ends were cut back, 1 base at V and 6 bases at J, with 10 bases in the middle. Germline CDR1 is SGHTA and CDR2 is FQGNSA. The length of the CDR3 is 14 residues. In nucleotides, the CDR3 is TGTGCCAGCAGCTTAGATCTAGGTCCTCAGCCCCAGCATTTT. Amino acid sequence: CASSLDLGPQPQHF. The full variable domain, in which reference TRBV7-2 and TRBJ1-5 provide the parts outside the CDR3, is GAGVSQSPSNKVTEKGKDVELRCDPISGHTALYWYRQSLGQGLEFLIYFQGNSAPDKSGLPSDRFSAERTGGSVSTLTIQRTQQEDSAVYLCASSLDLGPQPQHFGDGTRLSIL.

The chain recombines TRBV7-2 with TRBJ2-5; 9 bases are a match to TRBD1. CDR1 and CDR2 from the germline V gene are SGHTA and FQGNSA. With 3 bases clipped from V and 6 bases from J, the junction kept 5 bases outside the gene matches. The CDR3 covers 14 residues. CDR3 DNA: TGTGCCAGCAGCTTTCGGACAGGGGTTCAGACCCAGTACTTC. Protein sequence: CASSFRTGVQTQYF.

CDR3 DNA sequence: TGTGCCAGCTCACCACCGTTCGCATCCTCTGGAAACACCATATATTTT. Translating gives CASSPPFASSGNTIYF. This chain connects TRBV18 to TRBJ1-3; D is uncertain. Deletions cut 0 bases from V and 0 bases from J, with 9 bases between. Germline CDR1 reads KGHSH; CDR2 reads LQKENI. The CDR3 contains 16 residues.

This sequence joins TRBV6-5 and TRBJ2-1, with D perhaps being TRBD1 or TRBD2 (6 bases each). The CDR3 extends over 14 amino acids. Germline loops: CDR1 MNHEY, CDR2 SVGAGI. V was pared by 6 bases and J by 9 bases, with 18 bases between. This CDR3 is CASRGGRGAGEQFF. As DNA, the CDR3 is TGTGCCAGCAGAGGAGGAAGGGGGGCGGGTGAGCAGTTCTTC.